These T cell receptor beta chains were read from a single sample in a study of T-cell reconstitution after alpha-beta-depleted transplantation in children. Using its own MiXCR run on the PCR reads, TCRdb lists one record per CDR3 protein. The table lists about 200,000 distinct CDR3 sequences, approximately 19% of them singletons. The material was PBMCs, mostly from graft donor cells, obtained 360 days after TCRalphabeta/CD19-depleted stem cell transplant. These TCRs come from a male patient aged 2-10 years who had a stem cell transplant for acute lymphoblastic leukemia, so the T cells may come from the graft donor. The CDR3 runs from the conserved cysteine through the conserved F or W. D genes are given only for firm matches. Clone size appears in some rows only: once, few, many, or a class for an expanded clone.

clone size: few
D gene: -
J gene: TRBJ2-2
V gene: TRBV3-1
CDR3 DNA: TGTGCCAGCAGCCCGGCGGGGGCGGGCGGGGAGCTGTTTTTT
CDR3 protein: CASSPAGAGGELFF

clone size: few
D gene: -
J gene: TRBJ2-7
V gene: TRBV7-2
CDR3 DNA: TGTGCCAGCAGCTTAGAGGGGGCCTACGAGCAGTACTTC
CDR3 protein: CASSLEGAYEQYF

clone size: few
D gene: -
J gene: TRBJ2-1
V gene: TRBV5-1
CDR3 DNA: TGCGCCAGCAGCTTTCACCGGGAAAAAATCTACAATGAGCAGTTCTTC
CDR3 protein: CASSFHREKIYNEQFF

clone size: -
D gene: -
J gene: TRBJ2-1
V gene: TRBV7-8
CDR3 DNA: TGTGCCAGCAGCTTAGGACCATGGGATGAGCAGTTCTTC
CDR3 protein: CASSLGPWDEQFF

clone size: many
D gene: TRBD2
J gene: TRBJ2-7
V gene: TRBV10-1
CDR3 DNA: TGCGCCAGCAGTAAAATAGCGGGGGGCTCCTACGAGCAGTACTTC
CDR3 protein: CASSKIAGGSYEQYF

clone size: few
D gene: TRBD1
J gene: TRBJ1-5
V gene: TRBV18
CDR3 DNA: TGTGCCAGCTCACCAATACAGGGGGCAGGTCAGCCCCAGCATTTT
CDR3 protein: CASSPIQGAGQPQHF

clone size: few
D gene: -
J gene: TRBJ1-5
V gene: TRBV10-2
CDR3 DNA: TGCGCCAGCAGTGAAGGGCAGGGTATAGGTCAGCCCCAGCATTTT
CDR3 protein: CASSEGQGIGQPQHF

clone size: -
D gene: -
J gene: TRBJ1-2
V gene: TRBV30
CDR3 DNA: TGTGCCTGGTTGGGGGTGGGCTACACCTTC
CDR3 protein: CAWLGVGYTF

clone size: -
D gene: TRBD1
J gene: TRBJ1-1
V gene: TRBV20-1
CDR3 DNA: TGCAGTGCTAGAGATAGCGGTTCAGGGGGCGTCACTGAAGCTTTCTTT
CDR3 protein: CSARDSGSGGVTEAFF

clone size: few
D gene: -
J gene: TRBJ2-3
V gene: TRBV12-3/TRBV12-4
CDR3 DNA: TGTGCCAGCAGTTTAACCCCAGGGAACACAGATACGCAGTATTTT
CDR3 protein: CASSLTPGNTDTQYF

clone size: -
D gene: -
J gene: TRBJ2-1
V gene: TRBV15
CDR3 DNA: TGTGCCACCAGCAGAGATATGGGAGACTACAATGAGCAGTTCTTC
CDR3 protein: CATSRDMGDYNEQFF

clone size: many
D gene: -
J gene: TRBJ2-5
V gene: TRBV12-3/TRBV12-4
CDR3 DNA: TGTGCCAGCAGTTTCGGGGGTGCGAAGACCCAGTACTTC
CDR3 protein: CASSFGGAKTQYF

clone size: -
D gene: -
J gene: TRBJ2-6
V gene: TRBV12-3/TRBV12-4
CDR3 DNA: TGTGCCGCGGACGGCGGGGCCAACGTCCTGACTTTC
CDR3 protein: CAADGGANVLTF

clone size: -
D gene: TRBD2
J gene: TRBJ2-5
V gene: TRBV5-6
CDR3 DNA: TGTGCCAGCAGCTCTCCCGGGACTAGCGGGGGACAAGAGACCCAGTACTTC
CDR3 protein: CASSSPGTSGGQETQYF

clone size: many
D gene: -
J gene: TRBJ2-2
V gene: TRBV10-3
CDR3 DNA: TGTGCCATCAGTGAGCTTGGGACGACTATCGGGGAGCTGTTTTTT
CDR3 protein: CAISELGTTIGELFF

clone size: -
D gene: TRBD1
J gene: TRBJ1-5
V gene: TRBV7-2
CDR3 DNA: TGTGCCAGCAGCTCCCCGACAGGGATAGAGCCCCAGCATTTT
CDR3 protein: CASSSPTGIEPQHF

clone size: -
D gene: -
J gene: TRBJ1-1
V gene: TRBV5-1
CDR3 DNA: TGCGCCAGCAGCTTGGCTCCGGAGAACCTTGAAGCTTTCTTT
CDR3 protein: CASSLAPENLEAFF

clone size: many
D gene: -
J gene: TRBJ2-5
V gene: TRBV24-1
CDR3 DNA: TGTGCCACCAGTGATTCACTGGCGGGGGAGACCCAGTACTTC
CDR3 protein: CATSDSLAGETQYF

clone size: -
D gene: -
J gene: TRBJ1-2
V gene: TRBV16
CDR3 DNA: TGTGCCAGCAGCCAATCGCGGGAGGGTGGCTACACCTTC
CDR3 protein: CASSQSREGGYTF

clone size: few
D gene: -
J gene: TRBJ2-7
V gene: TRBV20-1
CDR3 DNA: TGCAGTGCTAGATCAGTCCGGTGGAACTACGAGCAGTACTTC
CDR3 protein: CSARSVRWNYEQYF

clone size: -
D gene: TRBD2
J gene: TRBJ2-1
V gene: TRBV12-3/TRBV12-4
CDR3 DNA: TGTGCCAGCAGTTTATCGGCTAGCGGGGGGGGGAATGAGCAGTTCTTC
CDR3 protein: CASSLSASGGGNEQFF

clone size: -
D gene: -
J gene: TRBJ1-1
V gene: TRBV11-2
CDR3 DNA: TGTGCCAGCAGCTTAGAGTTTGTTGACACTGAAGCTTTCTTT
CDR3 protein: CASSLEFVDTEAFF

clone size: -
D gene: TRBD2
J gene: TRBJ2-1
V gene: TRBV4-1
CDR3 DNA: TGCGCCAGCAGCCAAGGGGGGACTAGCATTTACAATGAGCAGTTCTTC
CDR3 protein: CASSQGGTSIYNEQFF

clone size: -
D gene: TRBD2
J gene: TRBJ2-1
V gene: TRBV5-5
CDR3 DNA: TGTGCCAGCAGCTTGGCGGGGGTAGCGGGGGGATGGAACAATGAGCAGTTCTTC
CDR3 protein: CASSLAGVAGGWNNEQFF

clone size: -
D gene: -
J gene: TRBJ2-5
V gene: TRBV29-1
CDR3 DNA: TGCAGCGTTGCGTGGTCGGGGCAGCGGTCCGAGACCCAGTACTTC
CDR3 protein: CSVAWSGQRSETQYF

clone size: few
D gene: -
J gene: TRBJ1-1
V gene: TRBV6-5
CDR3 DNA: TGTGCCAGCAGTTACTGGCGGGGGGACACTGAAGCTTTCTTT
CDR3 protein: CASSYWRGDTEAFF

clone size: few
D gene: TRBD2
J gene: TRBJ2-5
V gene: TRBV11-2
CDR3 DNA: TGTGCCAGCAGCTGGGGACTAGCGGCGTATCAAGAGACCCAGTACTTC
CDR3 protein: CASSWGLAAYQETQYF

clone size: few
D gene: -
J gene: TRBJ2-2
V gene: TRBV7-2
CDR3 DNA: TGTGCCAGCAGCTTAGGGGGGGCCGGGGAGCTGTTTTTT
CDR3 protein: CASSLGGAGELFF

clone size: few
D gene: -
J gene: TRBJ1-4
V gene: TRBV7-6
CDR3 DNA: TGTGCCAGCAGCCTGGCAGCAACTAATGAAAAACTGTTTTTT
CDR3 protein: CASSLAATNEKLFF

clone size: few
D gene: -
J gene: TRBJ1-1
V gene: TRBV19
CDR3 DNA: TGTGCCAGTACCCCCGACAGGATCACTGAAGCTTTCTTT
CDR3 protein: CASTPDRITEAFF

clone size: few
D gene: -
J gene: TRBJ2-3
V gene: TRBV7-2
CDR3 DNA: TGTGCCAGCAGCTTACAGGGGCGCAGGGATACGCAGTATTTT
CDR3 protein: CASSLQGRRDTQYF

clone size: -
D gene: TRBD1
J gene: TRBJ2-2
V gene: TRBV12-3/TRBV12-4
CDR3 DNA: TGTGCCAGCAGTGCAGGGACAGGGCCTACCACCGGGGAGCTGTTTTTT
CDR3 protein: CASSAGTGPTTGELFF

clone size: -
D gene: -
J gene: TRBJ2-1
V gene: TRBV30
CDR3 DNA: TGTGCCTGGAGCGAGTGGAGTGAGCAGTTCTTC
CDR3 protein: CAWSEWSEQFF

clone size: -
D gene: TRBD1
J gene: TRBJ1-4
V gene: TRBV7-2
CDR3 DNA: TGTGCCAGCAGCCTAACCGGGACAGATGAAAAACTGTTTTTT
CDR3 protein: CASSLTGTDEKLFF

clone size: -
D gene: -
J gene: TRBJ2-4
V gene: TRBV27
CDR3 DNA: TGTGCCAGCAGTTTCCGACTGGGCAGCTTTCAGTACTTC
CDR3 protein: CASSFRLGSFQYF

clone size: few
D gene: TRBD2
J gene: TRBJ2-3
V gene: TRBV6-2/TRBV6-3
CDR3 DNA: TGTGCCAGCAGTTGGGGGCGACTAGCGGGGGGAACGCAGTATTTT
CDR3 protein: CASSWGRLAGGTQYF

clone size: -
D gene: TRBD1
J gene: TRBJ2-3
V gene: TRBV20-1
CDR3 DNA: TGCAGTACAGTCAGGGGGCGCGAAGATACGCAGTATTTT
CDR3 protein: CSTVRGREDTQYF

clone size: -
D gene: TRBD1
J gene: TRBJ2-1
V gene: TRBV12-3/TRBV12-4
CDR3 DNA: TGTGCCAGCAGCCGACGGACAGGGGGCCCCTACAATGAGCAGTTCTTC
CDR3 protein: CASSRRTGGPYNEQFF

clone size: -
D gene: -
J gene: TRBJ1-4
V gene: TRBV7-9
CDR3 DNA: TGTGCCAGCAGCTTAGAACTAGGCACTAATGAAAAACTGTTTTTT
CDR3 protein: CASSLELGTNEKLFF

clone size: -
D gene: TRBD1
J gene: TRBJ2-2
V gene: TRBV12-3/TRBV12-4
CDR3 DNA: TGTGCCAGCAGTACCGGACAGGGGGCGGTGAACACCGGGGAGCTGTTTTTT
CDR3 protein: CASSTGQGAVNTGELFF

clone size: few
D gene: -
J gene: TRBJ2-1
V gene: TRBV7-2
CDR3 DNA: TGTGCCAGCAGCTTTGGTGTCGGCTTCAACAATGAGCAGTTCTTC
CDR3 protein: CASSFGVGFNNEQFF

clone size: -
D gene: -
J gene: TRBJ2-1
V gene: TRBV7-2
CDR3 DNA: TGTGCCAGCAGCTTGTCGTCAAGGTACAATGAGCAGTTCTTC
CDR3 protein: CASSLSSRYNEQFF

clone size: few
D gene: -
J gene: TRBJ2-1
V gene: TRBV5-1
CDR3 DNA: TGCGCCAGCAGCTTGGGGTACAGCTCCTACAATGAGCAGTTCTTC
CDR3 protein: CASSLGYSSYNEQFF

clone size: few
D gene: -
J gene: TRBJ2-2
V gene: TRBV4-3
CDR3 DNA: TGCGCCAGCAGCCCCCGGGCTCCGAACACCGGGGAGCTGTTTTTT
CDR3 protein: CASSPRAPNTGELFF

clone size: few
D gene: TRBD1
J gene: TRBJ1-1
V gene: TRBV12-3/TRBV12-4
CDR3 DNA: TGTGCCAGCATGGGACAGGGGTTTAGCACTGAAGCTTTCTTT
CDR3 protein: CASMGQGFSTEAFF

clone size: -
D gene: TRBD1
J gene: TRBJ2-7
V gene: TRBV10-3
CDR3 DNA: TGTGCCTCTACCGGGACAGGGGTCAGAGAGCAGTACTTC
CDR3 protein: CASTGTGVREQYF

clone size: -
D gene: -
J gene: TRBJ2-3
V gene: TRBV5-6
CDR3 DNA: TGTGCCAGCAGCTTTAGGACTCCAACCCCAGATACGCAGTATTTT
CDR3 protein: CASSFRTPTPDTQYF

clone size: few
D gene: -
J gene: TRBJ1-1
V gene: TRBV20-1
CDR3 DNA: TGCAGTGCAGCCGACAGCCTGAACACTGAAGCTTTCTTT
CDR3 protein: CSAADSLNTEAFF

clone size: few
D gene: -
J gene: TRBJ2-3
V gene: TRBV12-3/TRBV12-4
CDR3 DNA: TGTGCCAGCTCCATTGGGGTGGCAGATACGCAGTATTTT
CDR3 protein: CASSIGVADTQYF

clone size: many
D gene: TRBD2
J gene: TRBJ2-3
V gene: TRBV5-1
CDR3 DNA: TGCGCCAGCAGCGTCCAGCGGGGGGCCACAGATACGCAGTATTTT
CDR3 protein: CASSVQRGATDTQYF

clone size: -
D gene: TRBD1
J gene: TRBJ2-1
V gene: TRBV5-1
CDR3 DNA: TGCGCCAGCAGCTCGGGACAGGGATTAGATGAGCAGTTCTTC
CDR3 protein: CASSSGQGLDEQFF

clone size: -
D gene: -
J gene: TRBJ2-7
V gene: TRBV6-5
CDR3 DNA: TGTGCCAGCAGTTACGGCCACTACGAGCAGTACTTC
CDR3 protein: CASSYGHYEQYF

clone size: few
D gene: -
J gene: TRBJ2-1
V gene: TRBV7-2
CDR3 DNA: TGTGCCAGCAGAGCAGGGGATGAGCAGTTCTTC
CDR3 protein: CASRAGDEQFF

clone size: few
D gene: -
J gene: TRBJ1-2
V gene: TRBV28
CDR3 DNA: TGTGCCAGCACCGCTTCCTTAGGCGGCTACACCTTC
CDR3 protein: CASTASLGGYTF

clone size: many
D gene: TRBD1
J gene: TRBJ2-2
V gene: TRBV20-1
CDR3 DNA: TGCAGTGCCAGGGGGCATTTGAACACCGGGGAGCTGTTTTTT
CDR3 protein: CSARGHLNTGELFF

clone size: -
D gene: -
J gene: TRBJ1-1
V gene: TRBV5-1
CDR3 DNA: TGCGCCAGCAGCTTTTACCCCCTAGAGTGGGTGGACACTGAAGCTTTCTTT
CDR3 protein: CASSFYPLEWVDTEAFF

clone size: -
D gene: -
J gene: TRBJ2-1
V gene: TRBV5-5
CDR3 DNA: TGTGCCAGCAGCCCCTGGACCCGGGGCGATGAGCAGTTCTTC
CDR3 protein: CASSPWTRGDEQFF

clone size: -
D gene: -
J gene: TRBJ2-3
V gene: TRBV12-3/TRBV12-4
CDR3 DNA: TGTGCCACCTCCACAGATACGCAGTATTTT
CDR3 protein: CATSTDTQYF

clone size: -
D gene: -
J gene: TRBJ2-7
V gene: TRBV12-3/TRBV12-4
CDR3 DNA: TGTGCCAGCAGTACGACTAGTCGGGACGAGCAGTACTTC
CDR3 protein: CASSTTSRDEQYF

clone size: few
D gene: -
J gene: TRBJ1-6
V gene: TRBV5-1
CDR3 DNA: TGCGCCAGCAGCTTGTTACTGGGGTCACCCCTCCACTTT
CDR3 protein: CASSLLLGSPLHF